This T cell receptor (beta chain) was retrieved from a study of Ad26.COV2.S vaccination and SARS-CoV-2 variants. General study points: Following vaccination, spike-specific CD8+ and CD4+ T cell responses reportedly exhibited substantial breadth.

Sample treatment: some 20 received Ad26.COV2.S at low or high dose, single or two shots; 5 received placebo; per-sample allocation not given. Sampling happened 63 days after the first vaccine or placebo injection. Germline loops: CDR1 SEHNR, CDR2 FQNEAQ (reference sequence). This CDR3 has 13 residues. V was cut by 0 bases and J by 5 bases, with 7 bases left in between. Turning to this clone: Its specificity is not known.

The protocol was immunoSEQ multiplex PCR, while the TCRdb copy is restricted to in-frame clones and leaves out a portion. The sample contains about 410,000 clones, 80% to 95% of which appear only once. This sequence joins TRBV7-9 and TRBJ1-1, with unresolved D. The sample consisted of peripheral blood, taken in a trial of Ad26.COV2.S vaccine versus placebo. The TCR sequence derives from a person aged 18-65 years who received the Ad26.COV2.S COVID-19 vaccine or a placebo. The CDR3 DNA is TGTGCCAGCAGCTTAGCGGAGGGTACTGAAGCTTTCTTT. Translating it yields CASSLAEGTEAFF.